The 31 T cell receptor beta chains listed next were all sequenced from one sample in a study of T-cell reconstitution after alpha-beta-depleted transplantation in children. For TCRbeta, the library was prepared with unique molecular identifiers. One entry per CDR3 protein results from TCRdb running MiXCR on the PCR reads. This sample carries a few hundred thousand distinct CDR3 sequences, over 9.5% of them seen once, and the ten largest clones take about 4.8%. Sample: PBMCs from the stem cell graft donor, taken from the stem cell graft. The receptor set was obtained from a human donor who donated a stem cell graft to a child with SCID.

In this sample, this clonotype turned up many times. The chain recombines TRBV5-6 with TRBJ2-3, with D uncertain. Germline CDR1 is SGHDT and CDR2 is YYEEEE. The CDR3 covers 13 residues. The V end lost 4 bases, the J end lost 0 bases, and 6 bases lay between the germline ends. The CDR3 reads CASSPQSTDTQYF. The CDR3 nucleotides are TGTGCCAGCAGCCCCCAGAGCACAGATACGCAGTATTTT.

The table lists this clonotype with many counts. The V gene is TRBV3-1, the J gene TRBJ2-2; tentative D call: TRBD2 (6 bases). Germline lookup yields CDR1 LGHDT and CDR2 YNNKEL (reference sequence). Deletions cut 4 bases from V and 1 base from J, with 10 bases between. This CDR3 region has 15 residues. CDR3 in amino acids: CASSRRAGNTGELFF. The CDR3, as DNA: TGTGCCAGCAGCCGGAGGGCAGGGAACACCGGGGAGCTGTTTTTT.

This rearrangement joins TRBV20-1 to TRBJ2-3; 12 nucleotides line up with TRBD2. Germline CDR1 reads DFQATT; CDR2 reads SNEGSKA (reference sequence). The CDR3 extends over 17 amino acids. V shed 6 bases and J 5 bases; nucleotides not matched to a gene: 15. For the CDR3, the DNA is TGCAGTGCATCGACCGGACTAGCGGGGCCACTTGGAGATACGCAGTATTTT. It is translated as CSASTGLAGPLGDTQYF.

This clonotype was recorded at least ten times. This sequence joins TRBV20-1 and TRBJ1-1; TRBD1 might be the D (6 bases). CDR3 length: 13 residues. The V and J ends lost 3 bases and 1 base respectively, with 9 bases between them. In germline, CDR1 is DFQATT, CDR2 SNEGSKA (reference sequence). In DNA form, the CDR3 reads TGCAGTGCTAGGCTGGGACAGAACACTGAAGCTTTCTTT. Amino acid sequence: CSARLGQNTEAFF.

This clonotype was recorded at least ten times. The gene calls are TRBV20-1 and TRBJ2-1; D is uncertain. Trimming pared 1 base from V and 2 bases from J, leaving 9 bases between. The CDR3 consists of 14 residues. CDR1 is DFQATT and CDR2 is SNEGSKA in the germline V gene (reference sequence). As DNA, the CDR3 is TGCAGTGCTAGAGTTTCCCATGCCTACAATGAGCAGTTCTTC. This translates into CSARVSHAYNEQFF.

CDR3 bases: TGTGCCAGCAGCTTAAGGGAGGGGGCATACGAGCAGTACTTC. It translates to CASSLREGAYEQYF. The J gene is TRBJ2-7, the V gene TRBV7-2, with D tentatively TRBD1 or TRBD2 (7 bases each). The CDR3 contains 14 residues. V lost 2 bases to trimming and J lost 4 bases, with 12 bases between them. Germline assignment: CDR1 SGHTA and CDR2 FQGNSA.

The table lists this clonotype with a count of one. The chain has TRBV15 and TRBJ2-1, with D hard to call. V lost 0 bases to trimming and J lost 0 bases, with 15 bases between them. The CDR3 consists of 18 residues. CDR1 is LNHNV and CDR2 is YYDKDF in the germline V gene (reference sequence). The CDR3 sequence: CATSRDYQDLSSYNEQFF. In DNA, the CDR3 is TGTGCCACCAGCAGAGATTATCAGGATCTAAGCTCCTACAATGAGCAGTTCTTC.

The sample holds a few counts of this clonotype. An end of the junction differs from the germline gene, which may be a read error. The chain uses TRBV20-1 and TRBJ2-2; possibly TRBD1 or TRBD2 for D (5 bases each). The CDR3 runs to 17 residues. The germline gives CDR1 DFQATT, CDR2 SNEGSKA (reference sequence). In nucleotides, the CDR3 is TGCTGTGCTAGAGCGGTCTTCAGGGCGCGTTACACCGGGGAGCTGTTTTTT. The encoded protein is CCARAVFRARYTGELFF.

This clonotype has a count of ten or more. The rearrangement joins TRBV15 to TRBJ1-4, with TRBD1 matching over 7 bases. The CDR3 is 13 residues long. J lost 8 bases, V lost 5 bases, and 5 bases had no gene match. The germline gives CDR1 LNHNV, CDR2 YYDKDF (reference sequence). For the CDR3, the DNA is TGTGCCACCAGCCTCCGGGACAGCGAAAAACTGTTTTTT. Encoded protein: CATSLRDSEKLFF.

The sample holds many counts of this clonotype. J is TRBJ1-2 and V is TRBV20-1, with 11 positions matching TRBD1. Germline V gene lookup returns CDR1 DFQATT and CDR2 SNEGSKA (reference sequence). This CDR3 is built from 16 residues. V trimming: 6 bases; J trimming: 7 bases; junction bases outside the gene matches: 16. The CDR3 DNA is TGCAGTGCCACCCGAGGACAGGGGGCCTCATACTCTGGCTACACCTTC. It codes for CSATRGQGASYSGYTF.

The table lists this clonotype with many counts. The gene calls are TRBV7-2 and TRBJ2-1; no firm D call. Trimming removed 5 bases from V and 5 bases from J, with 19 bases in between. The CDR3 contains 16 residues. The germline V gene encodes CDR1 SGHTA and CDR2 FQGNSA. This chain's CDR3 is CASSLESVRRHNEQFF. CDR3 bases: TGTGCCAGCAGCCTTGAATCCGTTAGGCGACACAATGAGCAGTTCTTC.

In its sample, this clonotype was seen many times. CDR3 coding DNA: TGCAGTGCTAGGGACAGGGGTTTGCCAGAGACCCAGTACTTC. Amino acid sequence: CSARDRGLPETQYF. The J gene is TRBJ2-5, the V gene TRBV20-1; 9 bases are shared with TRBD1. J was trimmed by 4 bases and V by 3 bases; bases with no gene match: 6. The CDR3 is made up of 14 amino acids. Germline V gene sequence: CDR1 DFQATT, CDR2 SNEGSKA (reference sequence).

This clonotype was observed many times. In nucleotides, the CDR3 is TGCGCCAGCAGCGTGGACAGGGTAGAGTCACCCCTCCACTTT. Amino acid sequence: CASSVDRVESPLHF. The rearrangement links TRBV5-1 to TRBJ1-6; 8 bases fit TRBD1. There are 14 residues in the CDR3. V lost 4 bases to trimming and J lost 10 bases; unmatched junction nucleotides: 7. The germline V gene has CDR1 SGHRS and CDR2 YFSETQ.

This clonotype was recorded many times. The J gene is TRBJ2-7, the V gene TRBV20-1; TRBD2 matches 7 bases. Germline CDR1 is DFQATT and CDR2 is SNEGSKA (reference sequence). V was clipped by 5 bases and J by 2 bases; unmatched bases: 6. The CDR3 runs to 13 residues. In DNA form, the CDR3 reads TGCAGTGCTCATGGGGGGGGGACCTACGAGCAGTACTTC. It specifies CSAHGGGTYEQYF.

The chain employs TRBV3-1 and TRBJ1-2, with D unresolved. The CDR3 is 12 residues long. Between the trimmed V and J ends, which lost 7 bases and 6 bases, there was a span of 12 bases. Germline CDR1 and CDR2: LGHDT and YNNKEL (reference sequence). As DNA, the CDR3 is TGTGCCAGCACCTCACTAGGAGATGGCTACACCTTC. Amino acids: CASTSLGDGYTF.

This clonotype has at least ten counts. V usage is TRBV5-1 and J usage is TRBJ2-5, with TRBD1 identical over 9 bases. This CDR3 spans 14 amino acids. The germline CDR1 and CDR2 sequences are SGHRS and YFSETQ. V shed 4 bases, J shed 1 base, and the junction held 2 bases outside the gene matches. CDR3 sequence: CASSGTGIQETQYF. DNA for the CDR3: TGCGCCAGCAGCGGGACAGGGATCCAAGAGACCCAGTACTTC.

This clonotype was detected ten times or more. V is TRBV11-1 and J is TRBJ2-3; 8 nucleotides agree with TRBD1. The germline V gene encodes CDR1 SGHAT and CDR2 FQDESV (reference sequence). The CDR3 sequence is 18 residues long. Trimming cost V 2 bases and J 1 base; bases outside gene matches: 11. CDR3 sequence (DNA): TGTGCCAGCAGCTTACGCGGACAGGGCGGCATGGGCACAGATACGCAGTATTTT. It translates to CASSLRGQGGMGTDTQYF.

The gene calls are TRBV19 and TRBJ2-3; 9 positions match TRBD1. The CDR3 loop spans 15 amino acids. Germline assignment: CDR1 LNHDA and CDR2 SQIVND (reference sequence). V shed 6 bases, J shed 4 bases, and the junction held 8 bases outside the gene matches. The CDR3 DNA is TGTGCCAGTAGGGGACAGGGATTCAAGGCAGATACGCAGTATTTT. Protein sequence: CASRGQGFKADTQYF.

This clonotype was recorded a few times. The chain links TRBV6-1 to TRBJ2-7; D remains ambiguous. Germline V gene lookup returns CDR1 MNHNS and CDR2 SASEGT. The length of the CDR3 is 14 residues. The ends were cut back, 2 bases at V and 3 bases at J, with 11 bases in the middle. CDR3 sequence reads: CASSERHGNYEQYF. The DNA of the CDR3 is TGTGCCAGCAGTGAAAGACACGGAAACTACGAGCAGTACTTC.

This clonotype appeared many times. The chain couples TRBV12-3 or TRBV12-4 to TRBJ1-6; TRBD1 is a possible D gene (5 bases). The CDR3 is 14 amino acids. V lost 3 bases to trimming and J lost 8 bases, with 11 bases between them. The chain's CDR3 is CASSLRQLDSPLHF. CDR3 DNA sequence: TGTGCCAGCAGTTTGCGACAGCTGGATTCACCCCTCCACTTT.

This clonotype was recorded at least ten times. The rearrangement links TRBV20-1 to TRBJ2-4; D possibly corresponds to TRBD1 (5 bases). The CDR3 runs to 15 residues. Trimming left V 5 bases short and J 3 bases short, with 17 bases between. The germline CDR1 and CDR2 sequences are DFQATT and SNEGSKA (reference sequence). CDR3 nucleotide sequence: TGCAGTGCTCCCGGTCAGGGCCTCGGCAAAAACATTCAGTACTTC. Translated, it gives CSAPGQGLGKNIQYF.

This clonotype was observed a handful of times. The chain recombines TRBV7-3 with TRBJ1-2; 9 nucleotides line up with TRBD1. Trimming removed 4 bases from V and 8 bases from J; junction bases left unmatched: 5. This CDR3 is built from 13 residues. Germline assignment: CDR1 SGHTA and CDR2 FQGTGA. CDR3 DNA sequence: TGTGCCAGCAGCTCTTCGGACAGGGGCGGCTACACCTTC. Encoded protein: CASSSSDRGGYTF.

This clonotype was picked up many times. The J gene is TRBJ2-7, the V gene TRBV5-6; D might be TRBD2 (6 bases). CDR1 and CDR2 from the germline V gene are SGHDT and YYEEEE. CDR3 length equals 14 residues. Trimming pared 1 base from V and 2 bases from J, leaving 10 bases between. CDR3 DNA sequence: TGTGCCAGCAGCTTGACGGGGGTAACCTACGAGCAGTACTTC. This encodes CASSLTGVTYEQYF. Looking up the rest from reference TRBV5-6 and TRBJ2-7 gives the full variable domain: DAGVTQSPTHLIKTRGQQVTLRCSPKSGHDTVSWYQQALGQGPQFIFQYYEEEERQRGNFPDRFSGHQFPNYSSELNVNALLLGDSALYLCASSLTGVTYEQYFGPGTRLTVT.

This clonotype was detected ten times or more. The V call is TRBV15, the J call TRBJ2-2; D is possibly TRBD2 (5 bases). CDR1 is LNHNV and CDR2 is YYDKDF in the germline V gene (reference sequence). This CDR3 contains 15 residues. The V end was cut by 3 bases, the J end by 6 bases, with 14 bases between. The CDR3 nucleotides are TGTGCCACCAGCAGTGGGTCTCTCGGGGCCGGGGAGCTGTTTTTT. Encoded protein: CATSSGSLGAGELFF.

This clonotype was seen many times. V gene TRBV5-1 combines with J gene TRBJ1-1; tentatively, D is TRBD1 (5 bases). Trimming left V 2 bases short and J 1 base short, with 12 bases between. The germline gives CDR1 SGHRS, CDR2 YFSETQ. The CDR3 consists of 15 residues. The CDR3 here is CASSLAIGANTEAFF. CDR3 DNA: TGCGCCAGCAGCTTAGCTATTGGGGCGAACACTGAAGCTTTCTTT.

This clonotype was seen at least ten times. The chain employs TRBV5-6 and TRBJ2-1, with a possible D match to TRBD1 (5 bases). Germline CDR1 and CDR2: SGHDT and YYEEEE. This CDR3 comprises 13 residues. Trimming removed 7 bases from V and 6 bases from J, with 14 bases in between. As DNA, the CDR3 is TGTGCCAGCCTCAAGGGGAATCTCAATGAGCAGTTCTTC. This translates into CASLKGNLNEQFF.

This clonotype was recorded many times. The DNA for the CDR3 is TGTGCCAGCACCCCTGGGGGGGGTGCAGATACGCAGTATTTT. Translating it yields CASTPGGGADTQYF. This rearrangement joins TRBV9 to TRBJ2-3; TRBD2 agrees at 7 bases. The CDR3 is made up of 14 amino acids. The J segment lost 4 bases and the V segment lost 6 bases, leaving 8 bases of the junction unmatched. CDR1 and CDR2 (germline): SGDLS, YYNGEE.

At least ten counts were recorded for this clonotype. CDR3 sequence: CSARDSEGTWISSYNSPLHF. The CDR3, as DNA: TGCAGTGCTAGAGATAGCGAGGGGACATGGATAAGCTCCTATAATTCACCCCTCCACTTT. This sequence joins TRBV20-1 and TRBJ1-6; TRBD1 is a possible D gene (6 bases). The CDR3 covers 20 residues. Trimming removed 0 bases at V and 0 bases at J, with 21 bases between. In germline, CDR1 is DFQATT, CDR2 SNEGSKA (reference sequence).

This clonotype was observed at least ten times. V gene TRBV20-1 combines with J gene TRBJ2-2, with 13 bases that match TRBD2. Per germline, CDR1 DFQATT and CDR2 SNEGSKA (reference sequence). After removal of 6 bases from V and 7 bases from J, the junction contained 8 bases not matched to a gene. The CDR3 covers 15 residues. The CDR3 reads CSARLAGGLRGELFF. The CDR3 nucleotides are TGCAGTGCCAGACTAGCGGGGGGCCTTCGCGGGGAGCTGTTTTTT.

This clonotype was seen many times. The chain employs TRBV7-6 and TRBJ1-6; D remains ambiguous. The CDR3 contains 13 residues. The V end was cut by 4 bases, the J end by 7 bases, with 8 bases between. Germline V gene sequence: CDR1 SGHVS, CDR2 FNYEAQ. CDR3 residues: CASSWADNSPLHF. The CDR3 DNA reads as TGTGCCAGCAGCTGGGCAGACAATTCACCCCTCCACTTT.

This chain links TRBV27 with TRBJ2-7, with a weak D call TRBD2 (6 bases). V lost 5 bases, J lost 0 bases, and 14 bases lay in between. In germline, CDR1 is MNHEY, CDR2 SMNVEV (reference sequence). This CDR3 contains 15 residues. This CDR3 reads CASSPSGTPSYEQYF. In DNA form, the CDR3 reads TGTGCCAGCAGTCCATCGGGGACTCCCTCCTACGAGCAGTACTTC.